These 13 T cell receptor beta chains were all obtained from the same sample, sequenced in a study of blood T cell repertoires in COVID-19. Repertoires were generated with immunoSEQ multiplex PCR, while TCRdb's copy carries only in-frame clones and drops some. Among roughly 190,000 clones listed, roughly 81% were seen once. Sequenced sample: peripheral blood. The source of these receptors is a middle-aged woman with COVID-19, enrolled during active disease.

This rearrangement joins TRBV9 to TRBJ1-3, with D unclear. Germline V gene lookup returns CDR1 SGDLS and CDR2 YYNGEE. The V gene lost 1 base and the J gene lost 1 base, with 6 bases spanning the gap. This CDR3 is built from 14 residues. The CDR3 bases are TGTGCCAGCAGCGTATCCTTGTCTGGAAACACCATATATTTT. Translated: CASSVSLSGNTIYF.

The rearrangement uses TRBV4-2 and TRBJ2-2, with no clear D. Germline values: CDR1 LGHNA, CDR2 YNFKEQ. V lost 4 bases and J 4 bases, leaving 7 bases between the germline ends. There are 13 residues in the CDR3. This chain's CDR3 is CASSRLSTGELFF. Here the CDR3 DNA reads TGTGCCAGCAGCCGTCTCTCCACCGGGGAGCTGTTTTTT.

The chain couples TRBV7-3 to TRBJ2-2; D is perhaps TRBD2 (6 bases). CDR3 length: 17 amino acids. Trimming took 1 base from V and 5 from J, leaving 17 bases between them. Germline V gives CDR1 SGHTA, CDR2 FQGTGA. CDR3 bases: TGTGCCAGCAGCTTAAACCGGGGGAGTTCAAAGACCGGGGAGCTGTTTTTT. This codes for CASSLNRGSSKTGELFF. The whole variable domain, remainder taken from reference TRBV7-3 and TRBJ2-2, is GAGVSQTPSNKVTEKGKYVELRCDPISGHTALYWYRQSLGQGPEFLIYFQGTGAADDSGLPNDRFFAVRPEGSVSTLKIQRTERGDSAVYLCASSLNRGSSKTGELFFGEGSRLTVL.

This sequence joins TRBV5-6 and TRBJ2-5; D not resolved. V was trimmed by 6 bases and J by 5 bases, leaving 14 bases between them. CDR3 size: 13 residues. Germline V gene lookup returns CDR1 SGHDT and CDR2 YYEEEE. The CDR3 sequence: CASTQLGGETQYF. As DNA, the CDR3 is TGTGCCAGCACCCAGCTTGGCGGCGAGACCCAGTACTTC.

The J gene is TRBJ2-1, the V gene TRBV4-1, with 10 bases aligning to TRBD2. The CDR3 length is 17 residues. Germline-derived CDR1 and CDR2 are MGHRA and YSYEKL. J lost 3 bases, V lost 0 bases, and 5 bases had no gene match. The chain's CDR3 is CASSQDFLAGVYNEQFF. The CDR3 nucleotides read TGCGCCAGCAGCCAAGATTTTCTAGCGGGAGTCTACAATGAGCAGTTCTTC.

V is TRBV20-1 and J is TRBJ2-1; D gene unclear. The CDR3 totals 15 residues. Germline CDR1 reads DFQATT; CDR2 reads SNEGSKA (reference sequence). V was pared by 3 bases and J by 4 bases, with 16 bases between. CDR3 nucleotide sequence: TGCAGTGCTAGTCTGGATGCTAGTGCATACAATGAGCAGTTCTTC. Protein product: CSASLDASAYNEQFF.

V is TRBV6-5 and J is TRBJ1-2, with 8 positions matching TRBD1. Unmatched junction bases numbered 10, after V lost 5 bases and J lost 8 bases. The CDR3 has 14 residues. The germline V gene encodes CDR1 MNHEY and CDR2 SVGAGI. CDR3 sequence reads: CASSPRQGANGYTF. The CDR3 DNA is TGTGCCAGCAGTCCACGGCAGGGGGCTAACGGCTACACCTTC.

The chain uses TRBV28 and TRBJ1-1; TRBD1 might be the D (6 bases). V lost 6 bases, J lost 6 bases, and 14 bases lay in between. CDR3 length equals 13 residues. The germline V gene has CDR1 MDHEN and CDR2 SYDVKM. The CDR3 bases are TGTGCCAGCAGCATATACAGGGATGCTGAAGCTTTCTTT. This encodes CASSIYRDAEAFF.

This clone was seen only a few times. The rearrangement uses TRBV5-5 and TRBJ1-5; 9 bases line up with TRBD1. This CDR3 region has 14 residues. V gave up 4 bases and J gave up 6 bases; unmatched junction bases: 5. From germline, CDR1 is SGHKS and CDR2 YYEKEE (reference sequence). The CDR3, as DNA: TGTGCCAGCAGCCCTACAGGGGGCGTTCAGCCCCAGCATTTT. Its protein is CASSPTGGVQPQHF.

The V gene is TRBV2, the J gene TRBJ2-6, with D possibly being TRBD2 (7 bases). Trimming removed 6 bases from V and 0 bases from J, with 18 bases in between. Germline V CDR1 and CDR2: SNHLY, FYNNEI. The CDR3 spans 18 residues. The CDR3 reads CASSLRGGQSSGANVLTF. DNA of the CDR3: TGTGCCAGCAGCTTAAGGGGGGGCCAAAGCTCTGGGGCCAACGTCCTGACTTTC.

The chain is built from TRBV24-1 and TRBJ2-1, with D possibly TRBD2 on 6 matching bases. Germline CDR1 and CDR2: KGHDR and SFDVKD. The CDR3 has 16 amino acids. The germline V and J ends were trimmed by 0 bases and 0 bases, with 8 bases remaining between them. The CDR3 reads CATSDLGGTSYNEQFF. CDR3 DNA sequence: TGTGCCACCAGTGATTTGGGCGGGACCTCCTACAATGAGCAGTTCTTC.

This rearrangement joins TRBV21-1 to TRBJ2-5; TRBD1 is the table's D call, not checked against the DNA. TRBV21-1 is classified as a pseudogene. The CDR3 extends over 15 amino acids. The CDR3: CASRGSRQGGETQYF. The CDR3 DNA reads as TGTGCCAGCAGGGGGAGTCGACAGGGCGGAGAGACCCAGTACTTC.

In this sample, this clone turned up a few times. Here the CDR3 reads CASSPGTAGGYTF. In nucleotides, the CDR3 is TGCGCCAGCAGCCCCGGGACCGCGGGAGGCTACACCTTC. V is TRBV4-1 and J is TRBJ1-2; possible D gene TRBD1, 5 bases. From germline, CDR1 is MGHRA and CDR2 YSYEKL. Trimming stripped 4 bases from V and 8 bases from J, with 14 bases between. This CDR3 spans 13 amino acids.